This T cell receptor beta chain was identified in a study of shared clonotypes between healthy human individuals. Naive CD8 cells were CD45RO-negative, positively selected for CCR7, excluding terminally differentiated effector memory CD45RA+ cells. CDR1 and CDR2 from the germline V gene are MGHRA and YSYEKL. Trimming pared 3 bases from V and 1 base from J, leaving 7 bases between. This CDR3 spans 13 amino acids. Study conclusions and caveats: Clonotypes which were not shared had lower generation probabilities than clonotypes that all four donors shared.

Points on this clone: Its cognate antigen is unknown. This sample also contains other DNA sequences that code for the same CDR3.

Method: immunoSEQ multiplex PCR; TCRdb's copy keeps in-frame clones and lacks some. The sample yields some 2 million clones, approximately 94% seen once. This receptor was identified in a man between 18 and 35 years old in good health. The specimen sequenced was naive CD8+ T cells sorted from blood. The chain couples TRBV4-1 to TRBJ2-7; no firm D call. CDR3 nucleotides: TGCGCCAGCAGCCAGACCGGTTCCTACGAGCAGTACTTC. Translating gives CASSQTGSYEQYF.